This TCR beta chain stems from a study of regulatory T cells in long-lasting Graves disease. The CDR3 runs 13 residues. V was pared by 5 bases and J by 3 bases, with 8 bases between. The sample's time point: newly diagnosed GD, antithyroid drugs for less than 3 months. The TCR library was prepared using RNA isolated from PBMCs. TCR beta libraries were built with iRepertoire HTBI primers and Arm-PCR of CDR3 regions. In the original analysis: Identification yielded approximately 66 TRBV and 15 or so TRBJ segments across samples. TCRdb fed the multiplex PCR reads into MiXCR, producing one record per CDR3 protein. For this entry, the V and J calls and clone size follow TCRdb and not the study's own pipeline. The data contain approximately 470,000 distinct CDR3 sequences, about 17% of them singletons. The data also belong to a second study, concerning T cells in Graves' hyperthyroidism and ophthalmopathy. That investigation notes: RT-PCR in the first round (using the HTBI primer set) targeted the TCR CDR3.

Sequencing used peripheral blood mononuclear cells (PBMCs), obtained at new diagnosis, from a patient treated with antithyroid drugs. This TCR was sampled from a man aged 35-49 years with Graves disease. The chain couples TRBV12-3 or TRBV12-4 to TRBJ1-3, with D perhaps TRBD1 (5 bases). As DNA, the CDR3 is TGTGCCAGCAGTGACAGAAATGGAAACACCATATATTTT. It encodes CASSDRNGNTIYF.